Sequencing of this TCR beta chain was carried out in a study of lung T cells in sarcoidosis with Löfgren's syndrome. The wider study: CD4+ T cells build up in sarcoidosis bronchoalveolar lavage fluid. Repertoire analyses centered on Löfgren's syndrome patients.

TCRdb re-analysed the reads in MiXCR, keeping a single row per CDR3 protein. Among about 8,500 distinct CDR3 sequences listed, under 25% were seen once. Germline V lookup: CDR1 SGHTA, CDR2 FQGNSA. V was trimmed by 4 bases and J by 2 bases, leaving 8 bases between them. There are 14 residues in the CDR3. Worth noting for this clonotype: Its cognate antigen is unknown.

General observations from the study: The most expanded V genes in Löfgren's patients were reportedly TRAV12-1 and TRBV2. Shared TRAV12-1 and TRBV2 CDR3 motifs were reported across several patients.

The clonotype was recovered from a human donor with sarcoidosis (Löfgren's syndrome or another form), or a control subject (not recorded which). This chain links TRBV7-2 with TRBJ2-2, with D perhaps matching TRBD1 (6 bases). The sequenced sample consisted of CD4+ T cells from bronchoalveolar lavage fluid. The DNA of the CDR3 is TGTGCCAGCAGCTCAGGGGCCAACACCGGGGAGCTGTTTTTT. Amino acids: CASSSGANTGELFF.